The clone carrying this T cell receptor (beta chain) was seen only a few times. There are 13 residues in the CDR3. Germline loops: CDR1 LNHDA, CDR2 SQIVND (reference sequence). V was clipped by 6 bases and J by 2 bases, with 10 bases between them. The record originates from a study of cytomegalovirus exposure and HLA in healthy donors. PCR employed 60 Vbeta and 13 Jbeta primers. Libraries were prepared by immunoSEQ multiplex PCR; TCRdb keeps only in-frame clonotypes and omits some of them. Here the sample spans 200,000 to 250,000 clones, about 74% being singletons. The chain uses TRBV19 and TRBJ2-5, with D possibly matching TRBD1 (6 bases). The specimen sequenced was PBMCs. This TCR came from a woman aged 25 to 45 in good health and CMV-seronegative. This chain's CDR3 is CASRGTSQETQYF. As DNA, the CDR3 is TGTGCCAGTAGGGGGACATCTCAAGAGACCCAGTACTTC.